The 3 T cell receptor beta chains reported below all come from one sample, sequenced in a study of Tregs in tolerant kidney transplant recipients. The repertoire was sequenced with immunoSEQ multiplex PCR; TCRdb's copy has only in-frame clones and lacks some. Of some 240,000 clones listed, about 80% are singletons. Sequenced material: CD4+ T cells from blood. Every receptor here comes from a human donor in good health.

The genes are TRBV30 and TRBJ1-1, with D possibly being TRBD1 (5 bases). V was pared by 7 bases and J by 4 bases, with 13 bases between. This CDR3 region has 12 residues. CDR1 is GTSNPN, CDR2 SVGIG, per germline (reference sequence). The CDR3 sequence: CALGPRGTEAFF. For the CDR3, the DNA is TGTGCCTTGGGACCCCGTGGCACTGAAGCTTTCTTT. The whole variable domain, filled in from reference TRBV30 and TRBJ1-1, reads SQTIHQWPATLVQPVGSPLSLECTVEGTSNPNLYWYRQAAGRGLQLLFYSVGIGQISSEVPQNLSASRPQDRQFILSSKKLLLSDSGFYLCALGPRGTEAFFGQGTRLTVV.

On this clone: This same CDR3 is encoded by further DNA sequences in the sample. J is TRBJ1-6 and V is TRBV7-2; D is ambiguous. The ends were cut back, 3 bases at V and 9 bases at J, with 12 bases in the middle. CDR3 length: 14 residues. CDR1 and CDR2 (germline): SGHTA, FQGNSA. The CDR3 spells CASSLRGLGSPLHF. CDR3 bases: TGTGCCAGCAGCTTGCGGGGTCTGGGTTCACCCCTCCACTTT.

The J gene is TRBJ1-2, the V gene TRBV30, with D unclear. The CDR3 has 11 amino acids. V was trimmed by 2 bases and J by 0 bases, leaving 1 base between them. CDR1 and CDR2 from the germline V gene are GTSNPN and SVGIG (reference sequence). CDR3 loop: CAWSSNYGYTF. CDR3 nucleotide sequence: TGTGCCTGGAGTTCTAACTATGGCTACACCTTC.